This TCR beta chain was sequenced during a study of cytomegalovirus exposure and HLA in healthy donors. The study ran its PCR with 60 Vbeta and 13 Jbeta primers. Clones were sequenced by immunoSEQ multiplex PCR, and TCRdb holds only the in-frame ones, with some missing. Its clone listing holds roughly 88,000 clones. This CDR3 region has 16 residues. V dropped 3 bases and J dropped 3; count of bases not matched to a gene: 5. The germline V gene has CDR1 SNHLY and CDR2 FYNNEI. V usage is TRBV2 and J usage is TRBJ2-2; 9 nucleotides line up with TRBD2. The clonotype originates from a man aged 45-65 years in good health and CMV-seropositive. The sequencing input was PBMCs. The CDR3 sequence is CASSDIAGVHTGELFF. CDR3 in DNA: TGTGCCAGCAGTGATATAGCGGGAGTACACACCGGGGAGCTGTTTTTT.